This T cell receptor (beta chain) was documented in a study of T cells expressing NK-cell markers. Turning to the study itself: Among eight sequenced donors, seven carried HCMV seropositivity while one was seronegative.

cDNA encoding TCR beta was synthesized via 5'RACE template switching incorporating UMIs. TCRdb reworked the 5' RACE reads into one entry per CDR3 protein, no DNA. The sample includes a few hundred thousand distinct CDR3 sequences. The source material was blood T cells: a sorted CD56 or NKG2C T cell subset, CD4+ or CD8+ T cells, or bulk PBMC T cells (not recorded which). The sequence was obtained from a man aged 18 to 70 in good health.

CDR3 sequence: CASRSTGLAGSSYNEQFF. The V call is TRBV6-5, the J call TRBJ2-1; TCRdb reports TRBD2, a call that lacks DNA to check it against. Germline assignment: CDR1 MNHEY and CDR2 SVGAGI. The CDR3 runs 18 residues.